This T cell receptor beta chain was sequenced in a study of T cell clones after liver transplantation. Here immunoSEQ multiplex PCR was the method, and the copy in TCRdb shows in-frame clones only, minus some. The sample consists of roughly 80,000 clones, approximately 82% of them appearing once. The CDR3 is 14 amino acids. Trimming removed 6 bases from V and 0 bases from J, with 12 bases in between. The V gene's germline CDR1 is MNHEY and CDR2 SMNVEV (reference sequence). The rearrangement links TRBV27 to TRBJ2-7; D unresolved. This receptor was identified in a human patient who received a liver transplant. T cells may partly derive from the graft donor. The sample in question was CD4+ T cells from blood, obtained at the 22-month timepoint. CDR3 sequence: CASRRTQYSYEQYF. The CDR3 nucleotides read TGTGCCAGCAGGCGCACACAGTACTCCTACGAGCAGTACTTC.